A single T cell receptor (beta chain) is shown here with its context. The target of this receptor is not known. No much larger clone exists at a distance of one base, and base qualities are not known. The record originates from a study of breast tumors, draining lymph nodes, adjacent tissues (dated by TCRdb to the mid-2010s). Notes on the research overall: Breast cancer patients provided tumor, adjacent nontumor tissue and axillary lymph nodes, and the study compared the TCR beta repertoires across these three sources. In human breast cancer, the study set out to assess how tumor, surrounding tissue and draining lymph node repertoires relate to one another and whether T cells might be exchanged between them.

For sequencing, an Illumina HiSeq 2000 was employed. Multiplex PCR amplification was used to generate the TCR beta chain libraries. The amplified TCR beta chain products were analyzed by high-throughput sequencing. The public reads were reprocessed in TCRdb via fastp at Q25 and MiXCR, keeping in-frame beta chains. Each entry merges the rows of one CDR3 protein and shows their most common DNA and genes. Here the sample has about 22,000 distinct CDR3 sequences; under 75% occur a single time. Of the sample, 15% to 20% is held by the ten largest clones. Adjacent samples were composed of nontumor breast tissue surrounding the tumor. The germline V gene gives CDR1 as SGHTA and CDR2 as FQGNSA. From cysteine to phenylalanine, the CDR3 is 15 amino acids long. The entry retains the CDR3 DNA only, 45 bases that are in frame from base 1. V was cut back by 5 bases and J by 0 bases, leaving a gap of 11 bases between them.

Overall study outcomes, separate from this receptor: Tumor and nontumor tissue repertoires were significantly more similar in luminal-like than in basal-like breast cancer. The data were judged consistent with most tumor T cells deriving from the lymph node and then expanding within tumor tissue. The conclusion that tumor T cells originate in lymph nodes was presented as consistent with a hypothesis rather than as directly demonstrated. T-cell repertoire diversity in tumors was found to be lower than in lymph nodes but higher than in nontumor tissue, and preferential V and J gene usage was observed.

The sample comprised tumor-adjacent breast tissue. Recombination linked TRBV7-2 to TRBJ1-3; D gene: possibly TRBD1, on 5 matching bases. The receptor was isolated from a female donor with breast cancer. Some clones in this sample may be carry-over from other donors' samples. The nucleotides read TGTGCCAGCAGCCCTGCAGGGTTCTCTGGAAACACCATATATTTT. It is translated as CASSPAGFSGNTIYF.